This TCR beta chain appears in the sequencing data of a study of blood T cell repertoires in COVID-19. The method was immunoSEQ multiplex PCR; TCRdb's version includes in-frame clones alone and lacks a portion of them. The table includes roughly 230,000 clones, roughly 84% detected once. The CDR3 totals 17 residues. V was cut by 2 bases and J by 1 base, with 18 bases left in between. CDR1 and CDR2 (germline): SGHTA, FQGNSA. The chain uses TRBV7-2 and TRBJ2-7; D uncertain. The source material was PBMCs or T cells enriched from blood (not recorded which). The sequence derives from a woman in her forties or fifties who had been exposed to COVID-19. DNA for the CDR3: TGTGCCAGCAGCTTATTTCACGGCGAGGAATCTTCCTACGAGCAGTACTTC. Its translation: CASSLFHGEESSYEQYF.